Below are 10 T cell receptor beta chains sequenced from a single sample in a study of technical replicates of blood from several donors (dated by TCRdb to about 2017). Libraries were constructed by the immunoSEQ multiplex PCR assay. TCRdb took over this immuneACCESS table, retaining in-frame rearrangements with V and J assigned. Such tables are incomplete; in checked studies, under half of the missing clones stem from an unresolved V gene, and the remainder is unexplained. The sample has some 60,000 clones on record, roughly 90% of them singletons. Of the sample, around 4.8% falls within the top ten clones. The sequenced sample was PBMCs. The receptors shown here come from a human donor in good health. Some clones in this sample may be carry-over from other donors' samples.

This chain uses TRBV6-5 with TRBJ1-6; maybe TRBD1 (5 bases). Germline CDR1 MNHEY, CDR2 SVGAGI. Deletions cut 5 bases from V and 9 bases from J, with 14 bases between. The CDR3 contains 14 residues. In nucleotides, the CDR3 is TGTGCCAGCAGTGAAACAGGCGGCTTTTCACCCCTCCACTTT. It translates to CASSETGGFSPLHF.

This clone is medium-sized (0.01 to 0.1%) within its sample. CDR3 sequence: CASSIIVDRMNTEAFF. The DNA for the CDR3 is TGTGCCAGTAGTATAATCGTGGACAGGATGAACACTGAAGCTTTCTTT. The chain employs TRBV19 and TRBJ1-1; TRBD1 agrees at 7 bases. V was pared by 2 bases and J by 0 bases, with 6 bases of the junction left unmatched. Germline values: CDR1 LNHDA, CDR2 SQIVND (reference sequence). This CDR3 region has 16 residues. Filled out from reference TRBV19 and TRBJ1-1, the complete variable domain reads DGGITQSPKYLFRKEGQNVTLSCEQNLNHDAMYWYRQDPGQGLRLIYYSQIVNDFQKGDIAEGYSVSREKKESFPLTVTSAQKNPTAFYLCASSIIVDRMNTEAFFGQGTRLTVV.

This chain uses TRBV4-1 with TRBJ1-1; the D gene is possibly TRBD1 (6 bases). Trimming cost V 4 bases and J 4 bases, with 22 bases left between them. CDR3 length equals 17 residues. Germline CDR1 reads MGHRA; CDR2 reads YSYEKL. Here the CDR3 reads CASSLRGEVGGGTEAFF. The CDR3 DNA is TGCGCCAGCAGCCTCAGGGGTGAGGTAGGTGGCGGCACTGAAGCTTTCTTT.

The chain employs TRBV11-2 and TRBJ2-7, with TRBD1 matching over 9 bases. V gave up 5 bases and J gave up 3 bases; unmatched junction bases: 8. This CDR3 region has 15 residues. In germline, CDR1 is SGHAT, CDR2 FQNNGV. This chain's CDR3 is CASSPPGTGHYEQYF. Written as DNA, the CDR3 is TGTGCCAGCAGCCCACCCGGGACAGGGCACTACGAGCAGTACTTC.

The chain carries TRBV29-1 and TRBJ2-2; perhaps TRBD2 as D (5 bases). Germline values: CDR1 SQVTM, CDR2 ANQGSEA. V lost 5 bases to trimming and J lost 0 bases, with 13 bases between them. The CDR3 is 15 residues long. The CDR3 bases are TGCAGCGTTCTGAGCGGAGCCGCGAACACCGGGGAGCTGTTTTTT. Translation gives CSVLSGAANTGELFF.

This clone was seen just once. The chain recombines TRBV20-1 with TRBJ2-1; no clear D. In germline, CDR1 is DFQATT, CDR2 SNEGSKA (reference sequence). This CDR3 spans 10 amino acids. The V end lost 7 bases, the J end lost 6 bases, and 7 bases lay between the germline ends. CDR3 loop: CSGVFNEQFF. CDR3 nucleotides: TGCAGTGGAGTTTTCAATGAGCAGTTCTTC.

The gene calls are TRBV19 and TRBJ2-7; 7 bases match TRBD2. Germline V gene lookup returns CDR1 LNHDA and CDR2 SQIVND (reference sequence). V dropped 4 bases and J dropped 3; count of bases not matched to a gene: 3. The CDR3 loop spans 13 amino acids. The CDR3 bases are TGTGCCAGTAGTAGTCTAGCGGACTACGAGCAGTACTTC. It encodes CASSSLADYEQYF.

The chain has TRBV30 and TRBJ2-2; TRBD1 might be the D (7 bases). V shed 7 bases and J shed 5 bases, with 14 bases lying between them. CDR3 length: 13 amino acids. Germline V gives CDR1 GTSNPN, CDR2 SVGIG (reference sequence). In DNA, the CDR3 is TGTGCCTTTGAGGCAGGGGGGACCGGGGAGCTGTTTTTT. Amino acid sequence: CAFEAGGTGELFF. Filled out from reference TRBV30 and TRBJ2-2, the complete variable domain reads SQTIHQWPATLVQPVGSPLSLECTVEGTSNPNLYWYRQAAGRGLQLLFYSVGIGQISSEVPQNLSASRPQDRQFILSSKKLLLSDSGFYLCAFEAGGTGELFFGEGSRLTVL.

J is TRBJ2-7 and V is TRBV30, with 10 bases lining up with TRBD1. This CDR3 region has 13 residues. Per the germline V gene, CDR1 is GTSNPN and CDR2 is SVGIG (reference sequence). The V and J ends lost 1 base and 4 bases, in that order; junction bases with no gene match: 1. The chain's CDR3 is CAWSGTGGYEQYF. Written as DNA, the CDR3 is TGTGCCTGGAGTGGGACAGGGGGTTACGAGCAGTACTTC.

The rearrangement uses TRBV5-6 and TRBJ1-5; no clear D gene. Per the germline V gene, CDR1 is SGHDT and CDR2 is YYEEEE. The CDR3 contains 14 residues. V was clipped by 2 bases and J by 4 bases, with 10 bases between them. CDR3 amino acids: CASSFRTQNQPQHF. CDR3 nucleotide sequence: TGTGCCAGCAGCTTTAGGACTCAAAATCAGCCCCAGCATTTT. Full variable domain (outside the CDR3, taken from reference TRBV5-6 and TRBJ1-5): DAGVTQSPTHLIKTRGQQVTLRCSPKSGHDTVSWYQQALGQGPQFIFQYYEEEERQRGNFPDRFSGHQFPNYSSELNVNALLLGDSALYLCASSFRTQNQPQHFGDGTRLSIL.